This T cell receptor (beta chain) was recovered during a study of glioma-infiltrating T cells. Study-level points and caveats: Tissue-blood divergence was below expectation in non-neoplastic patients, above in gliomas. Tissue and blood shared very few CDR3 sequences.

Germline V gene sequence: CDR1 SGHVS, CDR2 FNYEAQ. This CDR3 region has 12 residues. TCR alpha and beta CDR3 regions were amplified from RNA using iRepertoire nested multiplex PCR. Tissue mRNA or PBMC total RNA, 100-400 ng, went into one-step reverse transcription and amplification. From the multiplex PCR reads, TCRdb called clonotypes with MiXCR, one entry per CDR3 protein. The sample has about 210,000 distinct CDR3 sequences; approximately 30% are singletons. Worth noting for this clonotype: Its antigen is undetermined. This may arise from a read error, as a much more abundant clone is one base away.

Sequences were obtained from glioma tissue, nonneoplastic brain tissue, or PBMCs (not recorded which). The source is a human donor with low-grade glioma or glioblastoma, undergoing nonglioma brain surgery, or in good health (not recorded which). The chain combines TRBV7-6 with TRBJ2-5; possibly TRBD1 or TRBD2 for D (6 bases each). The CDR3 nucleotides read TGTGCCAGCAGATTAGGGAACGACGGGGGCATGTTC. Protein: CASRLGNDGGMF.